Below are 17 T cell receptor beta chains sequenced from a single sample in a study of blood T cell repertoires in COVID-19. Generated by immunoSEQ multiplex PCR, the TCRdb table keeps only in-frame clones and is missing some. The profile shows roughly 250,000 clones, about 89% of them singletons. Sample: PBMCs or T cells enriched from blood (not recorded which). The source of these receptors is a woman in her late teens or twenties who had recovered from COVID-19.

This sequence joins TRBV7-2 and TRBJ1-3; no clear D. Germline-derived CDR1 and CDR2 are SGHTA and FQGNSA. With 5 bases removed from V and 4 bases from J, the gap between germline ends came to 9 bases. This CDR3 has 13 residues. CDR3 DNA sequence: TGTGCCAGCAGCCCGGGGTGGGGAAACACCATATATTTT. It yields the protein CASSPGWGNTIYF.

The chain uses TRBV9 and TRBJ1-1; tentatively, D is TRBD1 (6 bases). This CDR3 contains 14 residues. V was pared by 0 bases and J by 8 bases, with 14 bases between. The germline V gene encodes CDR1 SGDLS and CDR2 YYNGEE. CDR3 in amino acids: CASSVDPGHEEAFF. CDR3 DNA: TGTGCCAGCAGCGTAGATCCGGGACATGAAGAAGCTTTCTTT.

J is TRBJ1-3 and V is TRBV7-6; 8 positions agree with TRBD1. This CDR3 is 15 amino acids long. Germline V gives CDR1 SGHVS, CDR2 FNYEAQ. The V and J ends lost 4 bases and 2 bases, in that order; junction bases with no gene match: 4. The CDR3 spells CASSSAGGAGNTIYF. The DNA for the CDR3 is TGTGCCAGCAGCTCCGCAGGGGGCGCTGGAAACACCATATATTTT.

The V call is TRBV2, the J call TRBJ1-1; a weak D match, TRBD1 (5 bases). Germline CDR1 and CDR2: SNHLY and FYNNEI. The CDR3 has 14 residues. Trimming cost V 3 bases and J 1 base, with 9 bases left between them. The CDR3: CASSEGRRNTEAFF. The DNA for the CDR3 is TGTGCCAGCAGTGAGGGGCGGCGGAACACTGAAGCTTTCTTT. The full variable domain, rest sourced from reference TRBV2 and TRBJ1-1, is EPEVTQTPSHQVTQMGQEVILRCVPISNHLYFYWYRQILGQKVEFLVSFYNNEISEKSEIFDDQFSVERPDGSNFTLKIRSTKLEDSAMYFCASSEGRRNTEAFFGQGTRLTVV.

The chain is built from TRBV4-2 and TRBJ2-3, with 11 bases lining up with TRBD2. Germline V gene sequence: CDR1 LGHNA, CDR2 YNFKEQ. V lost 0 bases and J lost 6; bases outside the gene matches: 5. CDR3 length: 16 amino acids. The CDR3 bases are TGTGCCAGCAGCCAAGATGATAGCGGGGGGGCCGATACGCAGTATTTT. Translating gives CASSQDDSGGADTQYF.

This chain joins TRBV5-1 and TRBJ2-7; 11 bases fit TRBD2. The CDR3 runs to 13 residues. Germline values: CDR1 SGHRS, CDR2 YFSETQ. Trimming took 4 bases from V and 3 from J; bases not matched to a gene: 0. The CDR3 loop is CASSGLAGYEQYF. DNA of the CDR3: TGCGCCAGCAGCGGACTAGCGGGCTACGAGCAGTACTTC. Complete variable domain (other parts from reference TRBV5-1 and TRBJ2-7): KAGVTQTPRYLIKTRGQQVTLSCSPISGHRSVSWYQQTPGQGLQFLFEYFSETQRNKGNFPGRFSGRQFSNSRSEMNVSTLELGDSALYLCASSGLAGYEQYFGPGTRLTVT.

The J gene is TRBJ1-2, the V gene TRBV7-2; weak D call: TRBD1 (6 bases). Per the germline V gene, CDR1 is SGHTA and CDR2 is FQGNSA. The germline V and J ends were trimmed by 5 bases and 6 bases, with 16 bases remaining between them. The CDR3 has 14 amino acids. The CDR3 sequence is CASSLQGVVNGYTF. The CDR3 region has the DNA TGTGCCAGCAGCCTACAGGGAGTAGTGAATGGCTACACCTTC.

This clone was found once. The genes are TRBV6-2 or TRBV6-3 and TRBJ1-6, with D unclear. This CDR3 comprises 15 residues. The germline V gene encodes CDR1 MNHEY and CDR2 SVGEGT. With 2 bases removed from V and 6 bases from J, the gap between germline ends came to 11 bases. The CDR3 bases are TGTGCCAGCAGTTACCTCCGGGGAGGTAATTCACCCCTCCACTTT. Protein sequence: CASSYLRGGNSPLHF.

This chain connects TRBV5-1 to TRBJ2-2; D perhaps matches TRBD1 (6 bases). Between the trimmed V and J ends, which lost 3 bases and 6 bases, there was a span of 12 bases. CDR3 length: 14 residues. Germline values: CDR1 SGHRS, CDR2 YFSETQ. CDR3 coding DNA: TGCGCCAGCAGCTCTTACAGGGCGGCCGGGGAGCTGTTTTTT. Its translation is CASSSYRAAGELFF.

This clone was seen more than once but under ten times. V usage is TRBV15 and J usage is TRBJ1-4; 7 bases map to TRBD1. Germline-derived CDR1 and CDR2 are LNHNV and YYDKDF (reference sequence). The CDR3 has 14 residues. J gave up 8 bases and V 3 bases, and 6 bases lay outside the gene matches. The CDR3 here is CATSSQGGGEKLFF. The CDR3 nucleotides are TGTGCCACCAGCAGCCAGGGGGGCGGGGAAAAACTGTTTTTT. Full variable domain (missing parts from reference TRBV15 and TRBJ1-4): DAMVIQNPRYQVTQFGKPVTLSCSQTLNHNVMYWYQQKSSQAPKLLFHYYDKDFNNEADTPDNFQSRRPNTSFCFLDIRSPGLGDTAMYLCATSSQGGGEKLFFGSGTQLSVL.

V is TRBV7-9 and J is TRBJ2-5; D remains unclear. Between the trimmed V and J ends, which lost 4 bases and 5 bases, there was a span of 14 bases. Germline-derived CDR1 and CDR2 are SEHNR and FQNEAQ (reference sequence). The CDR3 runs to 14 residues. The CDR3 DNA follows: TGTGCCAGCAGCTCGATCGGCGACTGGGAGACCCAGTACTTC. This codes for CASSSIGDWETQYF.

V and J are TRBV5-1 and TRBJ2-1; 9 nucleotides agree with TRBD2. This CDR3 is built from 16 residues. After removal of 0 bases from V and 11 bases from J, the junction contained 12 bases not matched to a gene. Germline V CDR1 and CDR2: SGHRS, YFSETQ. The CDR3 reads CASSLGGTSGLTKQFF. The DNA of the CDR3 is TGCGCCAGCAGCTTGGGGGGCACTAGCGGGCTCACCAAGCAGTTCTTC.

V gene TRBV2 combines with J gene TRBJ1-4, with TRBD1 matching 7 bases. The CDR3 totals 12 residues. The J segment lost 8 bases and the V segment lost 9 bases, leaving 6 bases of the junction unmatched. CDR1 and CDR2 (germline): SNHLY, FYNNEI. The CDR3: CASAGTAEKLFF. The CDR3 DNA reads as TGTGCCAGTGCTGGGACAGCGGAAAAACTGTTTTTT.

The chain joins TRBV18 to TRBJ2-1, with 7 bases identical to TRBD2. The CDR3 spans 15 residues. V shed 4 bases, J shed 5 bases, and the junction held 8 bases outside the gene matches. In germline, CDR1 is KGHSH, CDR2 LQKENI. This chain's CDR3 is CASSRAGVPNNEQFF. The DNA of the CDR3 is TGTGCCAGCTCACGGGCGGGAGTACCAAACAATGAGCAGTTCTTC.

The chain couples TRBV3-1 (or the pseudogene TRBV3-2) to TRBJ1-6, with D tentatively TRBD1 (5 bases). The CDR3 loop spans 16 amino acids. V lost 10 bases and J 4 bases, leaving 20 bases between the germline ends. Germline V gene data show CDR1 as LGHDT and CDR2 as YNNKEL (reference sequence). CDR3 residues: CATRERGGDYNSPLHF. CDR3 coding DNA: TGTGCCACCCGGGAACGGGGGGGTGATTATAATTCACCCCTCCACTTT.

V is TRBV24-1 and J is TRBJ2-3, with D unclear. Germline loops: CDR1 KGHDR, CDR2 SFDVKD. V lost 3 bases and J 5 bases, leaving 8 bases between the germline ends. There are 13 residues in the CDR3. Here the CDR3 reads CATSDTNKDTQYF. The CDR3 DNA reads as TGTGCCACCAGTGATACTAACAAAGATACGCAGTATTTT.

Only a few counts were recorded for this clone. This rearrangement joins TRBV15 to TRBJ1-5; 7 positions agree with TRBD1. From germline, CDR1 is LNHNV and CDR2 YYDKDF (reference sequence). The CDR3 is 13 residues long. Trimming cost V 8 bases and J 0 bases; bases outside gene matches: 1. CDR3 DNA sequence: TGTGCCACCGGGGACAGTAGCAATCAGCCCCAGCATTTT. The encoded protein is CATGDSSNQPQHF.